What follows are 29 T cell receptor beta chains derived from one specimen sequenced in a study of blood T cell repertoires in COVID-19. TCRdb's table, derived via immunoSEQ multiplex PCR, lists solely in-frame clones and lacks some. The sample consists of some 150,000 clones, less than 90% of them appearing once. Material for sequencing was PBMCs or T cells enriched from blood (not recorded which). These receptors originate from a woman aged 45 to 65 who had been exposed to COVID-19.

The J gene is TRBJ1-1, the V gene TRBV10-1; the D is unclear. CDR3 size: 11 residues. The V gene lost 4 bases and the J gene lost 6 bases, with 6 bases spanning the gap. Germline V lookup: CDR1 WNHNN, CDR2 SYGVQD (reference sequence). As DNA, the CDR3 is TGCGCCAGCAGTGGAACAGCTGAAGCTTTCTTT. Residues: CASSGTAEAFF.

The J gene is TRBJ1-6, the V gene TRBV5-5; no reliable D call. This CDR3 is 15 amino acids long. The V end lost 4 bases, the J end lost 9 bases, and 17 bases lay between the germline ends. Germline CDR1 SGHKS, CDR2 YYEKEE (reference sequence). The CDR3 spells CASSPLSRPGSPLHF. The DNA of the CDR3 is TGTGCCAGCAGCCCACTGTCAAGGCCGGGTTCACCCCTCCACTTT.

This clone turned up a few times. V and J are TRBV19 and TRBJ2-5; TRBD1 agrees at 8 bases. The CDR3 is made up of 16 amino acids. Germline V CDR1 and CDR2: LNHDA, SQIVND (reference sequence). V lost 5 bases to trimming and J lost 1 base; unmatched junction nucleotides: 9. The CDR3 DNA reads as TGTGCCAGTAGTCCGCGGGACAGGTCCCTCCAAGAGACCCAGTACTTC. It is translated as CASSPRDRSLQETQYF.

The V gene is TRBV6-2 or TRBV6-3, the J gene TRBJ1-6, with 9 positions matching TRBD1. The germline gives CDR1 MNHEY, CDR2 SVGEGT. The CDR3 loop spans 14 amino acids. The V and J ends lost 4 bases and 6 bases, in that order; junction bases with no gene match: 1. In DNA form, the CDR3 reads TGTGCCAGCAGTTTGACAGGGGGTAATTCACCCCTCCACTTT. It yields the protein CASSLTGGNSPLHF.

The J gene is TRBJ1-1, the V gene TRBV10-3; D may be TRBD1 (6 bases). Germline V gene sequence: CDR1 ENHRY, CDR2 SYGVKD. This CDR3 is built from 12 residues. The V end was cut by 4 bases, the J end by 7 bases, with 10 bases between. The CDR3 sequence is CAISGGPNEAFF. DNA for the CDR3: TGTGCCATCAGTGGGGGGCCAAATGAAGCTTTCTTT.

This clone was counted between two and nine times. This chain connects TRBV19 to TRBJ2-7; 7 bases map to TRBD2. V shed 1 base, J shed 3 bases, and the junction held 6 bases outside the gene matches. Germline V lookup: CDR1 LNHDA, CDR2 SQIVND (reference sequence). The CDR3 extends over 15 amino acids. The CDR3 region is CASSIVAGGFYEQYF. DNA of the CDR3: TGTGCCAGTAGTATAGTAGCGGGCGGATTCTACGAGCAGTACTTC.

The DNA of the CDR3 is TGTGCCAGCAGCGTAGCGTTGCAGGGGGCGAACTATGGCTACACCTTC. This translates into CASSVALQGANYGYTF. The rearrangement links TRBV9 to TRBJ1-2, with 8 bases matching TRBD1. The CDR3 has 16 amino acids. V lost 0 bases, J lost 2 bases, and 6 bases stayed unmatched. The V gene's germline CDR1 is SGDLS and CDR2 YYNGEE.

This chain uses TRBV7-9 with TRBJ2-5, with TRBD1 as a possible D gene (5 bases). The germline CDR1 and CDR2 sequences are SEHNR and FQNEAQ (reference sequence). The CDR3 length is 14 residues. Trimming took 4 bases from V and 2 from J, leaving 11 bases between them. The CDR3 is CASSYADSQETQYF. In DNA, the CDR3 is TGTGCCAGCAGCTACGCCGACAGTCAAGAGACCCAGTACTTC.

The V gene is TRBV12-3 or TRBV12-4, the J gene TRBJ2-1, with 7 bases matching TRBD2. There are 11 residues in the CDR3. Trimming cost V 8 bases and J 9 bases; bases outside gene matches: 4. The CDR3 is CASGGGGEQFF. As DNA, the CDR3 is TGTGCCAGCGGGGGGGGAGGTGAGCAGTTCTTC.

The chain uses TRBV14 and TRBJ2-5; 8 bases fit TRBD2. This CDR3 contains 17 residues. Germline trimming cut 0 bases from V and 4 bases from J; bases unmatched to any gene: 10. From germline, CDR1 is SGHDN and CDR2 FVKESK. The CDR3, as DNA: TGTGCCAGCAGCCAAGATTCCGGGGGGGGCCCCAGAGAGACCCAGTACTTC. This encodes CASSQDSGGGPRETQYF.

CDR3 amino acids: CASSFGQGAADTQYF. CDR3 bases: TGCGCCAGCAGCTTCGGACAGGGTGCCGCAGATACGCAGTATTTT. The J gene is TRBJ2-3, the V gene TRBV5-1; 8 bases match TRBD1. Germline V CDR1 and CDR2: SGHRS, YFSETQ. The CDR3 sequence is 15 residues long. V dropped 2 bases and J dropped 4; count of bases not matched to a gene: 6.

This sequence joins TRBV7-9 and TRBJ1-1, with D unclear. The CDR3 length is 11 residues. V gave up 4 bases and J gave up 8 bases, with 8 bases separating them. CDR1 is SEHNR, CDR2 FQNEAQ, per germline (reference sequence). Here the CDR3 reads CASSSRTEAFF. DNA for the CDR3: TGTGCCAGCAGCTCGCGTACCGAAGCTTTCTTT.

This clone was found a few times. The chain joins TRBV11-2 to TRBJ2-3; D is perhaps TRBD1 (5 bases). V dropped 0 bases and J dropped 2 bases, with 9 bases sitting between them. This CDR3 comprises 15 residues. Germline V CDR1 and CDR2: SGHAT, FQNNGV. CDR3 residues: CASSLEVGPTDTQYF. Here the CDR3 DNA reads TGTGCCAGCAGCTTAGAGGTGGGGCCCACAGATACGCAGTATTTT. Looking up the rest from reference TRBV11-2 and TRBJ2-3 gives the full variable domain: EAGVAQSPRYKIIEKRQSVAFWCNPISGHATLYWYQQILGQGPKLLIQFQNNGVVDDSQLPKDRFSAERLKGVDSTLKIQPAKLEDSAVYLCASSLEVGPTDTQYFGPGTRLTVL.

The V call is TRBV9, the J call TRBJ2-1, with 9 bases lining up with TRBD2. Germline V gene lookup returns CDR1 SGDLS and CDR2 YYNGEE. The junction had 5 bases not matched to a gene; V was cut back by 4 bases and J by 0 bases. The CDR3 has 16 residues. CDR3 amino acids: CASSPLAGSSYNEQFF. DNA for the CDR3: TGTGCCAGCAGCCCCCTAGCGGGAAGCTCCTACAATGAGCAGTTCTTC.

The chain recombines TRBV5-1 with TRBJ2-2; a weak D match, TRBD2 (5 bases). Trimming stripped 4 bases from V and 6 bases from J, with 10 bases between. This CDR3 comprises 13 residues. Germline lookup yields CDR1 SGHRS and CDR2 YFSETQ. The CDR3 DNA sequence: TGCGCCAGCAGCACGGACGGGGCCGGGGAGCTGTTTTTT. Translating gives CASSTDGAGELFF. The full variable domain, with the rest looked up from reference TRBV5-1 and TRBJ2-2, is KAGVTQTPRYLIKTRGQQVTLSCSPISGHRSVSWYQQTPGQGLQFLFEYFSETQRNKGNFPGRFSGRQFSNSRSEMNVSTLELGDSALYLCASSTDGAGELFFGEGSRLTVL.

V gene TRBV7-2 combines with J gene TRBJ2-7; possibly TRBD1 for D (6 bases). Germline V gene data show CDR1 as SGHTA and CDR2 as FQGNSA. CDR3 length: 16 amino acids. The V end was cut by 7 bases, the J end by 4 bases, with 23 bases between. CDR3 amino acids: CASNRQVPLFLYEQYF. As DNA, the CDR3 is TGTGCCAGCAACAGACAGGTCCCCCTTTTTCTATACGAGCAGTACTTC.

The gene calls are TRBV28 and TRBJ1-2, with D tentatively TRBD1 (5 bases). Trimming stripped 6 bases from V and 2 bases from J, with 13 bases between. Germline V gene lookup returns CDR1 MDHEN and CDR2 SYDVKM. This CDR3 is built from 14 residues. This CDR3 reads CASRLAGRNYGYTF. As DNA, the CDR3 is TGTGCCAGCAGACTTGCAGGGAGGAACTATGGCTACACCTTC.

The V and J genes are TRBV19 and TRBJ2-3, with no clear D. Trimming shortened V by 5 bases and J by 3 bases, and 15 bases separated the two germline ends. The CDR3 loop spans 15 amino acids. Germline V lookup: CDR1 LNHDA, CDR2 SQIVND (reference sequence). The DNA of the CDR3 is TGTGCCAGTAGTCCGACCCCCGTCGGGACAGATACGCAGTATTTT. Its protein is CASSPTPVGTDTQYF.

CDR3 bases: TGTGCCAGCCGGTCCTCTGCCCCTAACTATGGCTACACCTTC. Protein sequence: CASRSSAPNYGYTF. The chain is built from TRBV6-5 and TRBJ1-2; no definite D call. V was pared by 8 bases and J by 0 bases, with 13 bases between. CDR1 and CDR2 (germline): MNHEY, SVGAGI. The CDR3 extends over 14 amino acids.

This clone was counted only a few times. This chain links TRBV7-6 with TRBJ2-7; D perhaps matches TRBD1 (5 bases). The CDR3 contains 15 residues. V was pared by 2 bases and J by 5 bases, with 16 bases between. CDR1 and CDR2 (germline): SGHVS, FNYEAQ. The CDR3 DNA reads as TGTGCCAGCAGCTTATCGGTTCGGCAGGGCGACGAGCAGTACTTC. Protein: CASSLSVRQGDEQYF.

The chain is built from TRBV7-9 and TRBJ2-5; tentatively, D is TRBD1 (5 bases). Trimming took 0 bases from V and 10 from J, leaving 18 bases between them. The CDR3 is 15 residues long. Looked up from germline, CDR1 is SEHNR and CDR2 is FQNEAQ (reference sequence). The CDR3 DNA follows: TGTGCCAGCAGCTTAGCGGGCAGGGTTGGTGCGGACCAGTACTTC. Translating gives CASSLAGRVGADQYF.

The genes are TRBV6-5 and TRBJ2-7; 12 positions match TRBD1. This CDR3 is built from 13 residues. The V gene end was trimmed by 10 bases and the J gene end by 7 bases; junction bases not matched to a gene: 8. Germline V lookup: CDR1 MNHEY, CDR2 SVGAGI. The CDR3 loop is CATPGQGAEEQYF. DNA of the CDR3: TGTGCCACACCGGGACAGGGGGCTGAAGAGCAGTACTTC.

V and J are TRBV5-4 and TRBJ1-2, with 10 bases fitting TRBD1. The CDR3 is made up of 12 amino acids. Looked up from germline, CDR1 is SGHNT and CDR2 is YYREEE (reference sequence). J gave up 9 bases and V 5 bases, and 4 bases lay outside the gene matches. For the CDR3, the DNA is TGTGCCAGCAGTCCGGGACAGGGGCGCTACACCTTC. Its translation is CASSPGQGRYTF.

V and J are TRBV4-3 and TRBJ2-2; no firm D call. Trimming removed 0 bases at V and 0 bases at J, with 11 bases between. The CDR3 is made up of 17 amino acids. CDR1 is LGHNA and CDR2 is YSLEER in the germline V gene. DNA of the CDR3: TGCGCCAGCAGCCAAGATACCCTAACCCCGAACACCGGGGAGCTGTTTTTT. Translation gives CASSQDTLTPNTGELFF.

J is TRBJ2-2 and V is TRBV19; 12 bases line up with TRBD2. Germline lookup yields CDR1 LNHDA and CDR2 SQIVND (reference sequence). The CDR3 has 17 residues. The junction had 7 bases not matched to a gene; V was cut back by 3 bases and J by 5 bases. The chain's CDR3 is CASSIRGGLAGTGELFF. CDR3 sequence (DNA): TGTGCCAGTAGTATTCGGGGAGGACTAGCGGGGACCGGGGAGCTGTTTTTT.

This chain connects TRBV4-2 to TRBJ2-7; 8 bases are shared with TRBD1. The CDR3 covers 15 residues. CDR1 LGHNA and CDR2 YNFKEQ come from the germline V gene. Trimming at V came to 0 bases and at J to 5 bases, leaving 6 bases not matched to a gene. Here the CDR3 reads CASSQDGQGRDEQYF. In DNA form, the CDR3 reads TGTGCCAGCAGCCAAGACGGACAGGGACGTGACGAGCAGTACTTC.

The CDR3 sequence is CASSQGVPPWGYTF. The CDR3 DNA follows: TGTGCCAGCAGCCAAGGGGTCCCCCCTTGGGGCTACACCTTC. The chain links TRBV9 to TRBJ1-2; D possibly corresponds to TRBD1 (5 bases). The V and J ends lost 4 bases and 8 bases respectively, with 18 bases between them. This CDR3 is 14 amino acids long. Germline-derived CDR1 and CDR2 are SGDLS and YYNGEE.

The V and J genes are TRBV23-1 and TRBJ2-3; 7 bases fit TRBD2. TRBV23-1 qualifies as an ORF whose function is uncertain. The V gene end was trimmed by 0 bases and the J gene end by 1 base; junction bases not matched to a gene: 1. This CDR3 contains 15 residues. The chain's CDR3 is CASSQSAGGTDTQYF. The CDR3 nucleotides are TGCGCCAGCAGTCAATCGGCGGGGGGCACAGATACGCAGTATTTT.

This chain joins TRBV19 and TRBJ2-7; possibly TRBD2 for D (6 bases). V was pared by 5 bases and J by 4 bases, with 18 bases between. Germline V gives CDR1 LNHDA, CDR2 SQIVND (reference sequence). CDR3 length equals 15 residues. The CDR3 is CASSATRSAGYEQYF. In DNA form, the CDR3 reads TGTGCCAGTAGTGCGACTAGAAGCGCGGGGTACGAGCAGTACTTC.